This T cell receptor beta chain is from a study of blood T cell repertoires in COVID-19. Germline CDR1 LNHDA, CDR2 SQIVND (reference sequence). CDR3 length equals 15 residues. Deletions cut 2 bases from V and 1 base from J, with 9 bases between. TCRdb keeps only in-frame clones here, not all; method: immunoSEQ multiplex PCR. Of over 200,000 clones in the sample, about 80% were seen once. The chain has TRBV19 and TRBJ1-3, with D unresolved. Specimen: peripheral blood. This TCR came from a woman of 80 years or more with acute or convalescent COVID-19. The CDR3 loop reads CASSIRSGSGNTIYF. The CDR3 coding sequence is TGTGCCAGTAGTATACGTAGTGGTTCTGGAAACACCATATATTTT.